This T cell receptor beta chain was recorded in a study of immune evolution from preneoplasia to lung adenocarcinoma. Broader study findings: Clonality was highest in normal lung, lower in later-stage lesions apparently.

The CDR3 is 14 residues long. The trim removed 6 bases at V and 1 base at J, leaving 4 bases unmatched. The germline V gene has CDR1 MNHEY and CDR2 SMNVEV (reference sequence). Method: immunoSEQ multiplex PCR; TCRdb's copy keeps in-frame clones and lacks some. The repertoire includes 9,000 to 10,000 clones, around nine tenths of them detected once, and approximately 3% sits in the top ten. Remarks on this clone: Its target is unknown.

Premalignant or tumor cells were enriched by macro-dissection after pathologic assessment. V gene TRBV27 combines with J gene TRBJ1-1; 8 bases match TRBD1. This clonotype was sampled from a person aged 65 to 85 with invasive lung adenocarcinoma. Some clones in this sample may be carry-over from other donors' samples. The material sequenced was FFPE invasive lung adenocarcinoma tissue. This CDR3 reads CASSDRGQNTEAFF. Here the CDR3 DNA reads TGTGCCAGCAGCGACAGGGGCCAGAACACTGAAGCTTTCTTT.